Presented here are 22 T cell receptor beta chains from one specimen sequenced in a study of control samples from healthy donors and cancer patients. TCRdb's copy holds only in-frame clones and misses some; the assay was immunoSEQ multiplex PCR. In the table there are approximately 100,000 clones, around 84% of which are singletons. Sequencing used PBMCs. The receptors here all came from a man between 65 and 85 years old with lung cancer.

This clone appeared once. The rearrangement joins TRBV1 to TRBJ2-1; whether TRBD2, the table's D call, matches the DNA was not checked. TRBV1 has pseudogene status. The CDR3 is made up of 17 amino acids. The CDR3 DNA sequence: TGCACCAGCAGCCACGAAAGGGGACTTGGCTCCTACAATGAGCAGTTCTTC. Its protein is CTSSHERGLGSYNEQFF.

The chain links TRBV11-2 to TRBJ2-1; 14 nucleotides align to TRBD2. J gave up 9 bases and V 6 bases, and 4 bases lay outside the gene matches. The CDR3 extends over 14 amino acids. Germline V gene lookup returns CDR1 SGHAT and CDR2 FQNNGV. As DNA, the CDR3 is TGTGCCAGCAGTTCGACTAGCGGGGGGGCTGAGCAGTTCTTC. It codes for CASSSTSGGAEQFF. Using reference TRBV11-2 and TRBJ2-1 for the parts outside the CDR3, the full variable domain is EAGVAQSPRYKIIEKRQSVAFWCNPISGHATLYWYQQILGQGPKLLIQFQNNGVVDDSQLPKDRFSAERLKGVDSTLKIQPAKLEDSAVYLCASSSTSGGAEQFFGPGTRLTVL.

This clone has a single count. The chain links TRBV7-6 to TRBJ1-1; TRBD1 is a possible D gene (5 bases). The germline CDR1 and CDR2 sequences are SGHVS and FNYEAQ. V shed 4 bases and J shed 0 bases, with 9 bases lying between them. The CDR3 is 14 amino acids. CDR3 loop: CASSSGPMNTEAFF. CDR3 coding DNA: TGTGCCAGCAGCTCGGGACCGATGAACACTGAAGCTTTCTTT. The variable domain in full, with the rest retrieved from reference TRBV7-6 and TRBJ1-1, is GAGVSQSPRYKVTKRGQDVALRCDPISGHVSLYWYRQALGQGPEFLTYFNYEAQQDKSGLPNDRFSAERPEGSISTLTIQRTEQRDSAMYRCASSSGPMNTEAFFGQGTRLTVV.

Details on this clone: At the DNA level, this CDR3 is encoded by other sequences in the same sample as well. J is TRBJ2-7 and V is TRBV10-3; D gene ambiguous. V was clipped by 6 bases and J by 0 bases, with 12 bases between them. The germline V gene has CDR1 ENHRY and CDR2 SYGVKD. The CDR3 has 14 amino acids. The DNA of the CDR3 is TGTGCCATCAGACTGGCGGCGAACTCCTACGAGCAGTACTTC. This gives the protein CAIRLAANSYEQYF.

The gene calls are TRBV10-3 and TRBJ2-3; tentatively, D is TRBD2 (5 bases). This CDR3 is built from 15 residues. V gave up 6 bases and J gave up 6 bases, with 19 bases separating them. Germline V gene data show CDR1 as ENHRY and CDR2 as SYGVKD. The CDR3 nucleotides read TGTGCCATCAGGGCGGAGGAGCCGGGGTTCGATACGCAGTATTTT. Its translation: CAIRAEEPGFDTQYF.

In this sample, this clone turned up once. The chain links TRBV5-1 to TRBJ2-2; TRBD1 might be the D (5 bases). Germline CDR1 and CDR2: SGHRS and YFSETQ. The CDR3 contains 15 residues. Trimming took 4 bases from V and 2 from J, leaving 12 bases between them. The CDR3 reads CASSNRGENTGELFF. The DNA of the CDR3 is TGCGCCAGCAGCAATAGGGGTGAAAACACCGGGGAGCTGTTTTTT.

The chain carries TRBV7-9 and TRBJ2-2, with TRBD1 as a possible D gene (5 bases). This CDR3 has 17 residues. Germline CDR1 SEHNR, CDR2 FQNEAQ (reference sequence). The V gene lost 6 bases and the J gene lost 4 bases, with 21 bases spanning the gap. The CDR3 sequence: CASSYGPTERATGELFF. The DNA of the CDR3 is TGTGCCAGCAGTTATGGCCCGACAGAAAGGGCCACCGGGGAGCTGTTTTTT.

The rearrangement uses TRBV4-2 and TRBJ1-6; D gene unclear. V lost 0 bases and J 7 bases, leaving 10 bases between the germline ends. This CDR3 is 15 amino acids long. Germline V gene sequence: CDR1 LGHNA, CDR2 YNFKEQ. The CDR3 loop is CASSQEDGVNSPLHF. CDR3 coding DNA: TGTGCCAGCAGCCAAGAGGACGGGGTCAATTCACCCCTCCACTTT.

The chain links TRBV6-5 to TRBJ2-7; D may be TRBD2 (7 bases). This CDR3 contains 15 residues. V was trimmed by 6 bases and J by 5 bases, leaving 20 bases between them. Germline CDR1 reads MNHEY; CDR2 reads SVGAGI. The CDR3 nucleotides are TGTGCCAGCAGCCCACCGGGGGGCCTCCGGAACGAGCAGTACTTC. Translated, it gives CASSPPGGLRNEQYF.

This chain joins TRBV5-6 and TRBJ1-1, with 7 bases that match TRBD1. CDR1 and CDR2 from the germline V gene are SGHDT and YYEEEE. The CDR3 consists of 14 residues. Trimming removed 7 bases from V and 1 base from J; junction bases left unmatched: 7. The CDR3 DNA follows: TGTGCCAGCGCAACACAGGGGACGAACACTGAAGCTTTCTTT. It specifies CASATQGTNTEAFF. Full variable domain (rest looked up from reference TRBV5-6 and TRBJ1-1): DAGVTQSPTHLIKTRGQQVTLRCSPKSGHDTVSWYQQALGQGPQFIFQYYEEEERQRGNFPDRFSGHQFPNYSSELNVNALLLGDSALYLCASATQGTNTEAFFGQGTRLTVV.

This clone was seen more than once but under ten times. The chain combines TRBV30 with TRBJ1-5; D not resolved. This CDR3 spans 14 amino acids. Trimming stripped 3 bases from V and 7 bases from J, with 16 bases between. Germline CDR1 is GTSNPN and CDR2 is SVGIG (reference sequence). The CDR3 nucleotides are TGTGCCTGGAGCCTTGGGAAGAAGGGACAGCCCCAGCATTTT. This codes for CAWSLGKKGQPQHF.

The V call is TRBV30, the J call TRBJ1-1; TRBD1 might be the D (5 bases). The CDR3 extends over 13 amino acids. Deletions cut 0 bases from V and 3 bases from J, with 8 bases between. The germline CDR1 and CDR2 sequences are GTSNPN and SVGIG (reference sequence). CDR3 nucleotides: TGTGCCTGGAGTGTAAGGGGAGACACTGAAGCTTTCTTT. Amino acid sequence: CAWSVRGDTEAFF.

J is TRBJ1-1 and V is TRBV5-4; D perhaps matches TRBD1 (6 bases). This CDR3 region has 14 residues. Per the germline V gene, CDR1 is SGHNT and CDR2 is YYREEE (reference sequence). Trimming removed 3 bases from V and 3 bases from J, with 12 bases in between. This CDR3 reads CASSWNREDTEAFF. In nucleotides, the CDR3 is TGTGCCAGCAGCTGGAACAGGGAAGACACTGAAGCTTTCTTT.

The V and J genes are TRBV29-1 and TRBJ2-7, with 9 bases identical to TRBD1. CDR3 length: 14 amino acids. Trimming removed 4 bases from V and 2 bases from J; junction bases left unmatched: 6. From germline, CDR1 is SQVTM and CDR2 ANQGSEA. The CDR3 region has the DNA TGCAGCGTTGCTACAGGGGGCACCGCCTACGAGCAGTACTTC. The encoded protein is CSVATGGTAYEQYF.

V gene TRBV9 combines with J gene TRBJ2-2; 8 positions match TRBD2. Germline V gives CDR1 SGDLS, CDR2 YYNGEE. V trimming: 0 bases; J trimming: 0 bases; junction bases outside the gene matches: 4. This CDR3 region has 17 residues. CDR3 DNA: TGTGCCAGCAGCGTAGTTAGCGGGGTTTCGAACACCGGGGAGCTGTTTTTT. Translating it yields CASSVVSGVSNTGELFF.

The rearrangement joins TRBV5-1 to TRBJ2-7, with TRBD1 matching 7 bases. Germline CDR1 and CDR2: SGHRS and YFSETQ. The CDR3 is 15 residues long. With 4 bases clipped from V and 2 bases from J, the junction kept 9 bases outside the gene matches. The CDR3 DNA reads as TGCGCCAGCAGCGGTCTGACAGGGACGACCTACGAGCAGTACTTC. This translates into CASSGLTGTTYEQYF.

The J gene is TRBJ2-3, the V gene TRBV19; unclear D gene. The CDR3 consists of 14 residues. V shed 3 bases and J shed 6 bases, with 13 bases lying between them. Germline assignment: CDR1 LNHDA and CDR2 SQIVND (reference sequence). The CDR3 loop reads CASSIRAAQDTQYF. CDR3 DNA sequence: TGTGCCAGTAGTATTCGGGCCGCACAGGATACGCAGTATTTT.

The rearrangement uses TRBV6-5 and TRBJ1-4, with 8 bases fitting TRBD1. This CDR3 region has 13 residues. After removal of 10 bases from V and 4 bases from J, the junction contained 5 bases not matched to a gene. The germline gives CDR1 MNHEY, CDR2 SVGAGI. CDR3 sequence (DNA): TGTGCCATTCGACAGGGGATTAATGAAAAACTGTTTTTT. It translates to CAIRQGINEKLFF.

The chain's CDR3 is CASSLRDPTTDTQYF. CDR3 nucleotide sequence: TGCGCCAGCAGCTTAAGGGATCCGACCACAGATACGCAGTATTTT. V gene TRBV5-1 combines with J gene TRBJ2-3; no clear D gene. The length of the CDR3 is 15 residues. CDR1 SGHRS and CDR2 YFSETQ come from the germline V gene. Trimming stripped 2 bases from V and 2 bases from J, with 12 bases between.

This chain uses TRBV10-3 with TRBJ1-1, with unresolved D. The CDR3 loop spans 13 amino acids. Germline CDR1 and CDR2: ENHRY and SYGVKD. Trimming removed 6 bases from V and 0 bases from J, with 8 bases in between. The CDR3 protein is CAISPTVNTEAFF. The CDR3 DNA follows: TGTGCCATCAGCCCGACCGTGAACACTGAAGCTTTCTTT.

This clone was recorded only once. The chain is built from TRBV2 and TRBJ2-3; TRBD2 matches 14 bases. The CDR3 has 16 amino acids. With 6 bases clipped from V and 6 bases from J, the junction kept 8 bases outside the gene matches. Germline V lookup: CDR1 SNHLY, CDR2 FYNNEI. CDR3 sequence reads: CASRARTSGGPDTQYF. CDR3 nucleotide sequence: TGTGCCAGCAGGGCTCGGACTAGCGGGGGGCCGGATACGCAGTATTTT.

CDR3 loop: CASRFTLAGVSYTGELFF. In DNA form, the CDR3 reads TGCGCCAGCAGATTCACACTAGCGGGGGTTTCTTACACCGGGGAGCTGTTTTTT. This rearrangement joins TRBV5-1 to TRBJ2-2, with 11 nucleotides matching TRBD2. The CDR3 extends over 18 amino acids. J lost 3 bases, V lost 5 bases, and 12 bases had no gene match. Germline V lookup: CDR1 SGHRS, CDR2 YFSETQ.